Shown below are 24 T cell receptor beta chains from a single sample sequenced in a study of lymphopenia after photon versus proton radiotherapy (dated by TCRdb to about 2019). The library was obtained by the immunoSEQ multiplex PCR assay. This immuneACCESS table, as held by TCRdb, lists in-frame sequences with V and J called but not all clones. Of the missing ones, under half trace to an unresolved V gene in checked studies; the others have no known cause. Recorded for this sample are some 30,000 clones; about 87% of them occurred a single time. The leading ten clones occupy more than 14% of the sample. The starting material was peripheral blood, obtained from a patient treated with proton-based radiotherapy. The receptors stem from a woman between 70 and 85 years old with pancreatic cancer.

The chain has TRBV10-1 and TRBJ1-2; 10 bases agree with TRBD1. The CDR3 spans 17 residues. The ends lost 6 bases at V and 7 bases at J; junction bases unmatched: 17. Germline V gene sequence: CDR1 WNHNN, CDR2 SYGVQD (reference sequence). The chain's CDR3 is CASRTGGKDSRKVGYTF. CDR3 in DNA: TGCGCCAGCAGGACAGGGGGCAAGGATTCCCGCAAGGTTGGCTACACCTTC.

CDR3 coding DNA: TGTGCCAGCAGCCAAGATAGGGAGTACGAGCAGTACTTC. Translation gives CASSQDREYEQYF. This chain connects TRBV4-2 to TRBJ2-7; possibly TRBD2 for D (5 bases). The CDR3 runs to 13 residues. Germline lookup yields CDR1 LGHNA and CDR2 YNFKEQ. The ends were cut back, 0 bases at V and 4 bases at J, with 7 bases in the middle.

The CDR3: CASSGGSVLGEKLFF. The CDR3 nucleotides are TGTGCCAGCAGCGGGGGGTCAGTCCTGGGAGAAAAACTGTTTTTT. V and J are TRBV9 and TRBJ1-4; a possible D gene is TRBD1 (5 bases). CDR3 length equals 15 residues. The germline CDR1 and CDR2 sequences are SGDLS and YYNGEE. Trimming took off 3 bases at V and 8 bases at J, with 17 bases between the two ends. The whole variable domain, filled in from reference TRBV9 and TRBJ1-4, reads DSGVTQTPKHLITATGQRVTLRCSPRSGDLSVYWYQQSLDQGLQFLIQYYNGEERAKGNILERFSAQQFPDLHSELNLSSLELGDSALYFCASSGGSVLGEKLFFGSGTQLSVL.

The rearrangement joins TRBV4-3 to TRBJ1-6; perhaps TRBD1 as D (5 bases). CDR1 and CDR2 from the germline V gene are LGHNA and YSLEER. V was clipped by 1 base and J by 9 bases, with 13 bases between them. This CDR3 region has 15 residues. CDR3 nucleotides: TGCGCCAGCAGCCAAGTTAATGTAGGGGCTTCACCCCTCCACTTT. Protein: CASSQVNVGASPLHF.

V is TRBV19 and J is TRBJ1-2, with 11 bases that match TRBD1. Germline V gives CDR1 LNHDA, CDR2 SQIVND (reference sequence). The CDR3 is 14 residues long. V shed 6 bases, J shed 7 bases, and the junction held 7 bases outside the gene matches. The CDR3 region is CASRPGQGALGYTF. CDR3 bases: TGTGCCAGTAGACCCGGACAGGGGGCGCTTGGCTACACCTTC.

This clone was observed a few times. The rearrangement links TRBV5-1 to TRBJ2-2; no definite D call. Germline CDR1 and CDR2: SGHRS and YFSETQ. CDR3 size: 14 residues. The germline V and J ends were trimmed by 2 bases and 7 bases, with 12 bases remaining between them. CDR3 DNA: TGCGCCAGCAGCTTCGGCCAGTGGAACGGGGAGCTGTTTTTT. Amino acids: CASSFGQWNGELFF. Full variable domain (rest looked up from reference TRBV5-1 and TRBJ2-2): KAGVTQTPRYLIKTRGQQVTLSCSPISGHRSVSWYQQTPGQGLQFLFEYFSETQRNKGNFPGRFSGRQFSNSRSEMNVSTLELGDSALYLCASSFGQWNGELFFGEGSRLTVL.

J is TRBJ2-2 and V is TRBV19; perhaps TRBD1 as D (6 bases). The CDR3 consists of 13 residues. The V and J ends lost 5 bases and 5 bases respectively, with 9 bases between them. CDR1 LNHDA and CDR2 SQIVND come from the germline V gene (reference sequence). CDR3 nucleotide sequence: TGTGCCAGTAGTTGGACAGTTACCGGGGAGCTGTTTTTT. Its translation: CASSWTVTGELFF.

This clone was recorded a few times. This sample includes further DNA sequences coding for the same CDR3. V usage is TRBV18 and J usage is TRBJ2-1; 13 bases are shared with TRBD2. Trimming at V came to 4 bases and at J to 8 bases, leaving 5 bases not matched to a gene. The germline CDR1 and CDR2 sequences are KGHSH and LQKENI. The CDR3 sequence is 15 residues long. CDR3 nucleotide sequence: TGTGCCAGCTCACTCGGGACTAGCGGGATCGATGAGCAGTTCTTC. Amino acids: CASSLGTSGIDEQFF.

The chain carries TRBV7-3 and TRBJ2-7, with D perhaps being TRBD1 or TRBD2 (6 bases each). Germline CDR1 SGHTA, CDR2 FQGTGA. The CDR3 runs to 14 residues. Trimming pared 5 bases from V and 2 bases from J, leaving 13 bases between. CDR3 in amino acids: CASSPGAPPYEQYF. The DNA for the CDR3 is TGTGCCAGCAGCCCGGGGGCTCCCCCCTACGAGCAGTACTTC.

The chain is built from TRBV28 and TRBJ2-5; unclear D gene. With 6 bases removed from V and 0 bases from J, the gap between germline ends came to 11 bases. The CDR3 is 14 amino acids. Germline V gives CDR1 MDHEN, CDR2 SYDVKM. CDR3 residues: CASSPLRNQETQYF. The CDR3, as DNA: TGTGCCAGCAGCCCGCTGAGGAACCAAGAGACCCAGTACTTC. Full variable domain (rest looked up from reference TRBV28 and TRBJ2-5): DVKVTQSSRYLVKRTGEKVFLECVQDMDHENMFWYRQDPGLGLRLIYFSYDVKMKEKGDIPEGYSVSREKKERFSLILESASTNQTSMYLCASSPLRNQETQYFGPGTRLLVL.

The V and J genes are TRBV5-8 and TRBJ2-1; D is perhaps TRBD2 (6 bases). Deletions cut 0 bases from V and 0 bases from J, with 13 bases between. CDR1 is SGHTS and CDR2 is YDEGEE in the germline V gene. CDR3 length: 17 amino acids. The DNA for the CDR3 is TGTGCCAGCAGCTTGGGGAGGGGCCCAATCTCCTACAATGAGCAGTTCTTC. This gives the protein CASSLGRGPISYNEQFF.

The chain employs TRBV10-3 and TRBJ2-2; D unresolved. Deletions cut 3 bases from V and 3 bases from J, with 8 bases between. The CDR3 length is 14 residues. Germline lookup yields CDR1 ENHRY and CDR2 SYGVKD. The CDR3 sequence is CAISDRPDTGELFF. The CDR3 DNA follows: TGTGCCATCAGTGACAGGCCAGACACCGGGGAGCTGTTTTTT.

The chain combines TRBV5-5 with TRBJ1-1, with a weak D call TRBD1 (5 bases). Trimming removed 1 base at V and 4 bases at J, with 11 bases between. The CDR3 totals 14 residues. Germline V gene lookup returns CDR1 SGHKS and CDR2 YYEKEE (reference sequence). In nucleotides, the CDR3 is TGTGCCAGCAGCTTGCCGGGGGTCGGCACTGAAGCTTTCTTT. Its protein is CASSLPGVGTEAFF.

A few counts support this clone. V gene TRBV2 combines with J gene TRBJ2-7; no definite D call. The CDR3 is 14 residues long. The germline V gene encodes CDR1 SNHLY and CDR2 FYNNEI. V lost 8 bases, J lost 1 base, and 15 bases lay in between. CDR3 sequence: CASVVRTGSYEQYF. The CDR3, as DNA: TGTGCCAGCGTGGTACGGACCGGGTCCTACGAGCAGTACTTC.

The rearrangement uses TRBV28 and TRBJ1-1; no definite D call. V was trimmed by 6 bases and J by 0 bases, leaving 11 bases between them. The CDR3 runs to 14 residues. Germline CDR1 and CDR2: MDHEN and SYDVKM. CDR3 amino acids: CASRAGRMNTEAFF. CDR3 in DNA: TGTGCCAGCAGGGCTGGGCGGATGAACACTGAAGCTTTCTTT.

The CDR3 here is CASSTGWDRTNTIYF. The CDR3 nucleotides are TGTGCCAGTAGTACCGGTTGGGACAGAACGAACACCATATATTTT. The chain joins TRBV19 to TRBJ1-3; the match to TRBD1 covers 7 bases. J lost 7 bases, V lost 4 bases, and 10 bases had no gene match. The CDR3 consists of 15 residues. Germline CDR1 and CDR2: LNHDA and SQIVND (reference sequence).

In its sample, this clone was seen once. CDR3 protein: CATSIRGDSPLHF. In DNA, the CDR3 is TGTGCCACCAGCATCAGGGGGGATTCACCCCTCCACTTT. The chain uses TRBV15 and TRBJ1-6; TRBD1 aligns across 7 bases. The germline gives CDR1 LNHNV, CDR2 YYDKDF (reference sequence). The length of the CDR3 is 13 residues. With 4 bases clipped from V and 8 bases from J, the junction kept 2 bases outside the gene matches.

This chain joins TRBV5-1 and TRBJ2-5, with 12 bases fitting TRBD2. V lost 0 bases, J lost 2 bases, and 2 bases stayed unmatched. The CDR3 is made up of 16 amino acids. Germline V gene data show CDR1 as SGHRS and CDR2 as YFSETQ. The CDR3 DNA reads TGCGCCAGCAGCTTGGCCGGACTAGCGGGACAAGAGACCCAGTACTTC. Translating gives CASSLAGLAGQETQYF.

V usage is TRBV7-3 and J usage is TRBJ2-5; maybe TRBD2 (5 bases). With 1 base removed from V and 5 bases from J, the gap between germline ends came to 11 bases. There are 14 residues in the CDR3. Germline V gives CDR1 SGHTA, CDR2 FQGTGA. The DNA for the CDR3 is TGTGCCAGCAGCTTAAGAGGGTCCCATGAGACCCAGTACTTC. Its translation: CASSLRGSHETQYF.

The chain couples TRBV6-5 to TRBJ1-3, with 11 bases fitting TRBD1. V shed 6 bases and J 4 bases; nucleotides not matched to a gene: 5. The CDR3 runs to 15 residues. CDR1 and CDR2 (germline): MNHEY, SVGAGI. CDR3 amino acids: CASRPGTGGGNTIYF. The CDR3 coding sequence is TGTGCCAGCAGACCTGGGACAGGGGGAGGAAACACCATATATTTT.

A note on this clone: The junction and the germline gene differ at one end; a read error may be behind it. This chain links TRBV7-2 with TRBJ2-7; 8 positions match TRBD2. Germline-derived CDR1 and CDR2 are SGHTA and FQGNSA. The CDR3 has 14 amino acids. The CDR3 DNA reads as TGCGCCAGCAGCCAAGGACTAGCCGCCTACGAGCAGTACTTC. This encodes CASSQGLAAYEQYF.

The chain couples TRBV6-5 to TRBJ1-1; possible D gene TRBD1, 5 bases. This CDR3 is built from 15 residues. V was trimmed by 0 bases and J by 1 base, leaving 9 bases between them. Germline CDR1 and CDR2: MNHEY and SVGAGI. CDR3 in DNA: TGTGCCAGCAGTTACTCCGACAGAGCGAACACTGAAGCTTTCTTT. The encoded protein is CASSYSDRANTEAFF.

This chain joins TRBV7-9 and TRBJ2-7, with TRBD2 identical over 7 bases. J was trimmed by 0 bases and V by 5 bases; bases with no gene match: 13. Germline lookup yields CDR1 SEHNR and CDR2 FQNEAQ (reference sequence). The length of the CDR3 is 17 residues. The CDR3 DNA reads as TGTGCCAGCAGCGCACCTAGTCGGGACTATCACTCCTACGAGCAGTACTTC. Protein sequence: CASSAPSRDYHSYEQYF.

The table lists this clone with a few counts. The gene calls are TRBV5-1 and TRBJ1-1; 9 positions agree with TRBD1. The germline gives CDR1 SGHRS, CDR2 YFSETQ. The CDR3 has 14 residues. After removal of 4 bases from V and 2 bases from J, the junction contained 3 bases not matched to a gene. The CDR3 DNA reads as TGCGCCAGCAGCGGGACAGGGCGAAACACTGAAGCTTTCTTT. Its protein product is CASSGTGRNTEAFF. The full variable domain, rest sourced from reference TRBV5-1 and TRBJ1-1, is KAGVTQTPRYLIKTRGQQVTLSCSPISGHRSVSWYQQTPGQGLQFLFEYFSETQRNKGNFPGRFSGRQFSNSRSEMNVSTLELGDSALYLCASSGTGRNTEAFFGQGTRLTVV.